A single sample gave rise to the 12 T cell receptor beta chains below, sequenced in a study of long-term antiretroviral therapy in people with HIV. Run at survey level, the immunoSEQ assay was version v3.0. Method: immunoSEQ multiplex PCR; TCRdb's copy keeps in-frame clones and lacks some. The sample holds 30,000 to 40,000 clones, about four fifths seen once. The source was unsorted PBMCs, collected 3 years after starting antiretroviral therapy. The source is a man in his fifties or sixties with HIV.

The V call is TRBV7-9, the J call TRBJ1-6; TRBD1 is a possible D gene (5 bases). V lost 3 bases to trimming and J lost 5 bases, with 14 bases between them. The length of the CDR3 is 16 residues. Germline-derived CDR1 and CDR2 are SEHNR and FQNEAQ (reference sequence). CDR3 sequence reads: CASSFAPGPNNSPLHF. Written as DNA, the CDR3 is TGTGCCAGCAGCTTTGCGCCGGGGCCGAATAATTCACCCCTCCACTTT.

This clone turned up a few times. The chain uses TRBV7-2 and TRBJ2-3; D ambiguous. V was pared by 2 bases and J by 6 bases, with 15 bases between. CDR3 length: 15 amino acids. CDR1 is SGHTA, CDR2 FQGNSA, per germline. The DNA for the CDR3 is TGTGCCAGCAGCTTACAGGCGCCAAGTCCGGATACGCAGTATTTT. Its translation: CASSLQAPSPDTQYF. The variable domain in full, with the rest retrieved from reference TRBV7-2 and TRBJ2-3, is GAGVSQSPSNKVTEKGKDVELRCDPISGHTALYWYRQSLGQGLEFLIYFQGNSAPDKSGLPSDRFSAERTGGSVSTLTIQRTQQEDSAVYLCASSLQAPSPDTQYFGPGTRLTVL.

The J gene is TRBJ2-7, the V gene TRBV7-6; the D gene is possibly TRBD1 (5 bases). This CDR3 contains 14 residues. The V gene's germline CDR1 is SGHVS and CDR2 FNYEAQ. The germline V and J ends were trimmed by 5 bases and 0 bases, with 11 bases remaining between them. CDR3 amino acids: CASSPGHRSYEQYF. DNA of the CDR3: TGTGCCAGCAGCCCCGGACACCGCTCCTACGAGCAGTACTTC.

The chain employs TRBV12-5 and TRBJ2-5; the match to TRBD1 covers 7 bases. Per germline, CDR1 LGHNT and CDR2 FRNRAP. V lost 1 base and J lost 4; bases outside the gene matches: 6. The CDR3 runs 15 residues. The CDR3 loop is CASGLGGAGGETQYF. The CDR3 DNA is TGTGCTAGTGGTTTGGGAGGGGCAGGGGGAGAGACCCAGTACTTC.

The rearrangement joins TRBV4-3 to TRBJ2-6, with no clear D. V lost 0 bases and J 1 base, leaving 4 bases between the germline ends. The CDR3 consists of 15 residues. Per the germline V gene, CDR1 is LGHNA and CDR2 is YSLEER. The CDR3 is CASSQDLSGANVLTF. As DNA, the CDR3 is TGCGCCAGCAGCCAAGACTTGTCTGGGGCCAACGTCCTGACTTTC.

This clone was detected a few times. The rearrangement joins TRBV7-9 to TRBJ2-7; 7 bases map to TRBD1. After removal of 5 bases from V and 2 bases from J, the junction contained 6 bases not matched to a gene. Germline lookup yields CDR1 SEHNR and CDR2 FQNEAQ (reference sequence). The CDR3 runs to 14 residues. The CDR3 DNA sequence: TGTGCCAGCAGCACTCGGACAGGAACCTACGAGCAGTACTTC. It specifies CASSTRTGTYEQYF.

The CDR3 coding sequence is TGTGCCAGCAGCCACTGGGACTCCACCGGGGAGCTGTTTTTT. This gives the protein CASSHWDSTGELFF. V usage is TRBV7-6 and J usage is TRBJ2-2; maybe TRBD2 (6 bases). The CDR3 loop spans 14 amino acids. Deletions cut 5 bases from V and 4 bases from J, with 11 bases between. From germline, CDR1 is SGHVS and CDR2 FNYEAQ.

This clone has just one count. The gene calls are TRBV4-3 and TRBJ1-4, with D perhaps TRBD1 (5 bases). The V end was cut by 4 bases, the J end by 6 bases, with 27 bases between. The CDR3 extends over 19 amino acids. The germline CDR1 and CDR2 sequences are LGHNA and YSLEER. This CDR3 is CASSLRAIGTEDHHEKLFF. In DNA, the CDR3 is TGCGCCAGCAGCCTCAGAGCTATAGGGACGGAGGACCATCATGAAAAACTGTTTTTT.

The chain carries TRBV7-9 and TRBJ2-3; D uncertain. The V end lost 10 bases, the J end lost 0 bases, and 26 bases lay between the germline ends. Looked up from germline, CDR1 is SEHNR and CDR2 is FQNEAQ (reference sequence). The CDR3 covers 18 residues. The CDR3 loop reads CAISPSYIQVVSTDTQYF. In nucleotides, the CDR3 is TGTGCCATCTCGCCATCTTACATCCAGGTGGTGAGCACAGATACGCAGTATTTT.

Only a few counts were recorded for this clone. The chain uses TRBV4-1 and TRBJ2-7; D is uncertain. V was pared by 0 bases and J by 6 bases, with 18 bases between. Germline assignment: CDR1 MGHRA and CDR2 YSYEKL. This CDR3 spans 16 amino acids. The CDR3 bases are TGCGCCAGCAGCCAAGATCTTTGGGAAGGGTCCACCGAGCAGTACTTC. This encodes CASSQDLWEGSTEQYF.

The chain employs TRBV29-1 and TRBJ2-1; D possibly matches TRBD1 or TRBD2 (5 bases each). Trimming removed 7 bases from V and 6 bases from J, with 13 bases in between. The CDR3 extends over 12 amino acids. Germline V CDR1 and CDR2: SQVTM, ANQGSEA. CDR3 sequence: CSGLRDGNEQFF. CDR3 DNA: TGCAGCGGGCTCCGGGACGGCAATGAGCAGTTCTTC.

The chain couples TRBV7-9 to TRBJ1-1; the match to TRBD1 covers 11 bases. Trimming at V came to 5 bases and at J to 7 bases, leaving 6 bases not matched to a gene. This CDR3 region has 14 residues. The germline V gene has CDR1 SEHNR and CDR2 FQNEAQ (reference sequence). The chain's CDR3 is CASSLIGTGGEAFF. CDR3 in DNA: TGTGCCAGCAGCCTTATTGGGACAGGGGGTGAAGCTTTCTTT.